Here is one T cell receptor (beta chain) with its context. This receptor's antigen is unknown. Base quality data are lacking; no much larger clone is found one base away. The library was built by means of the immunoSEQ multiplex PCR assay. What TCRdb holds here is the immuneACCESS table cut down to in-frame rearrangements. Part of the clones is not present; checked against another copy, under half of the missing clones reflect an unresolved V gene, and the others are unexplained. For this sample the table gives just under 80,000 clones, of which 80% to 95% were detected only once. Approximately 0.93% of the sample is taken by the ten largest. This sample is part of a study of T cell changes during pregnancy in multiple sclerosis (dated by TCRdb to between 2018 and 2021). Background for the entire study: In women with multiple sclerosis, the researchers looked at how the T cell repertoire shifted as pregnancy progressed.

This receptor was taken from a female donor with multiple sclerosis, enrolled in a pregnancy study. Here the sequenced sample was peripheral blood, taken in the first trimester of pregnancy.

The CDR3 has the sequence CASNPIYRDSEKLFF. The DNA sequence is given as TGCGCCAGCAACCCTATCTACAGGGATAGCGAAAAACTGTTTTTT. The chain couples TRBV4-1 to TRBJ1-4; the D gene is perhaps TRBD1, from 6 matching bases. Counted from cysteine to phenylalanine, this CDR3 has 15 amino acids. Of all the DNA, just the CDR3 is kept, 45 bases in frame from base 1. CDR1 MGHRA and CDR2 YSYEKL are derived from the germline V gene. Between the V and J ends, shortened by 7 bases and 8 bases respectively, the junction contains 20 bases.